These 9 T cell receptor beta chains were all obtained from the same sample, sequenced in a study of cytomegalovirus exposure and HLA in healthy donors. PCR involved 60 Vbeta and 13 Jbeta primers. Some clones are missing from TCRdb's copy, which holds only in-frame ones; the method was immunoSEQ multiplex PCR. The table records more than 45,000 clones, about two thirds of them present only once. Sequencing was performed on PBMCs. The receptors here all came from a woman aged 55-70 years in good health and CMV-seropositive.

This clone was seen a handful of times. This chain's CDR3 is CASSQDLRGAEWGEQYF. In DNA form, the CDR3 reads TGCGCCAGCAGCCAAGATCTGCGGGGGGCCGAATGGGGCGAGCAGTACTTC. V and J are TRBV4-3 and TRBJ2-7; 8 bases match TRBD2. V lost 0 bases and J lost 6; bases outside the gene matches: 13. This CDR3 is built from 17 residues. Germline V gene lookup returns CDR1 LGHNA and CDR2 YSLEER.

The chain is built from TRBV18 and TRBJ2-3, with a possible D match to TRBD1 (5 bases). The CDR3 is 15 amino acids. V lost 3 bases and J 0 bases, leaving 10 bases between the germline ends. Germline assignment: CDR1 KGHSH and CDR2 LQKENI. CDR3 in amino acids: CASSPSGASTDTQYF. The CDR3 nucleotides are TGTGCCAGCTCACCGTCTGGGGCTAGCACAGATACGCAGTATTTT.

About this clone itself: The junction departs from germline at one end; a sequencing error may be responsible. The sample holds other DNA sequences that translate to the same CDR3. This chain joins TRBV7-9 and TRBJ2-1, with TRBD1 matching over 10 bases. The CDR3 is 14 amino acids. Germline lookup yields CDR1 SEHNR and CDR2 FQNEAQ (reference sequence). CDR3 nucleotide sequence: TGCGCCAGCAGCTTAGGGACAGGGGTTATGGAGCAGTTCTTC. Translation: CASSLGTGVMEQFF.

This rearrangement joins TRBV5-5 to TRBJ2-1; TRBD1 might be the D (6 bases). In germline, CDR1 is SGHKS, CDR2 YYEKEE (reference sequence). The V end was cut by 3 bases, the J end by 6 bases, with 19 bases between. This CDR3 is built from 16 residues. The CDR3 is CASSYNRAGAGNEQFF. CDR3 bases: TGTGCCAGCAGCTACAACAGGGCGGGTGCGGGCAATGAGCAGTTCTTC.

The gene calls are TRBV10-3 and TRBJ1-4, with TRBD1 as a possible D gene (5 bases). V was pared by 10 bases and J by 0 bases, with 21 bases between. The CDR3 totals 17 residues. Germline assignment: CDR1 ENHRY and CDR2 SYGVKD. The CDR3 region has the DNA TGTGCCACCCGCCCAGACAGCTCCGCTTCAACTAATGAAAAACTGTTTTTT. As protein: CATRPDSSASTNEKLFF.

This clone was seen a handful of times. The CDR3 DNA sequence: TGCGCCAGCAGCTTATTAGGGGCAGATACGCAGTATTTT. Encoded protein: CASSLLGADTQYF. The V gene is TRBV5-1, the J gene TRBJ2-3, with D tentatively TRBD1 (5 bases). This CDR3 is 13 amino acids long. Germline assignment: CDR1 SGHRS and CDR2 YFSETQ. Deletions cut 2 bases from V and 4 bases from J, with 8 bases between.

This clone appeared once. The chain employs TRBV7-9 and TRBJ2-1; 7 positions agree with TRBD2. Germline CDR1 SEHNR, CDR2 FQNEAQ (reference sequence). This CDR3 has 16 residues. The junction had 15 bases not matched to a gene; V was cut back by 5 bases and J by 8 bases. The CDR3 region has the DNA TGTGCCAGCAGCCGCAATTTAGCGGGTCCTTTGGATGAGCAGTTCTTC. Amino acid sequence: CASSRNLAGPLDEQFF.

The chain recombines TRBV11-2 with TRBJ1-2, with D perhaps matching TRBD1 (5 bases). This CDR3 spans 13 amino acids. CDR1 is SGHAT and CDR2 is FQNNGV in the germline V gene. V lost 5 bases, J lost 7 bases, and 14 bases lay in between. The CDR3, as DNA: TGTGCCAGCAGCCCGACGGGGGGAGGTGGCTACACCTTC. This encodes CASSPTGGGGYTF.

V usage is TRBV5-6 and J usage is TRBJ1-3, with D uncertain. The CDR3 contains 13 residues. Trimming removed 4 bases at V and 2 bases at J, with 7 bases between. Germline CDR1 SGHDT, CDR2 YYEEEE. DNA of the CDR3: TGTGCCAGCAGCACCGGGACTGGAAACACCATATATTTT. It is translated as CASSTGTGNTIYF. Complete variable domain (other parts from reference TRBV5-6 and TRBJ1-3): DAGVTQSPTHLIKTRGQQVTLRCSPKSGHDTVSWYQQALGQGPQFIFQYYEEEERQRGNFPDRFSGHQFPNYSSELNVNALLLGDSALYLCASSTGTGNTIYFGEGSWLTVV.